This is a list of T cell receptor beta chains from one sample in a study of blood T cell repertoires in COVID-19. Libraries were prepared by immunoSEQ multiplex PCR; TCRdb keeps only in-frame clonotypes and omits some of them. The sample shows around 80,000 clones, roughly 85% of them seen only once. The sequenced sample was peripheral blood. The source is a man over 45 with COVID-19, enrolled during active disease. Each CDR3 is given with its conserved first and last residue. A D gene is named only where the DNA matches it firmly. Rows give clone size only sometimes, using once, few, many, or a class for an expanded clone.

>TRBV27|.|TRBJ1-5|.
CASSLLQPQHF
TGTGCCAGCAGTTTACTTCAGCCCCAGCATTTT
>TRBV25-1|TRBD1|TRBJ2-7|once
CASSHTGALHYEQYF
TGTGCCAGCAGCCATACAGGGGCTTTGCACTACGAGCAGTACTTC
>TRBV6-5|TRBD2|TRBJ2-1|.
CASSYSGGRANEQFF
TGTGCCAGCAGTTACTCGGGCGGGAGGGCCAATGAGCAGTTCTTC
>TRBV5-6|.|TRBJ1-2|.
CASSFTGGNYGYTF
TGTGCCAGCAGCTTCACGGGGGGGAACTATGGCTACACCTTC
>TRBV5-6|TRBD1|TRBJ2-3|.
CASSLTGDSTDTQYF
TGTGCCAGCAGCTTAACAGGGGATAGCACAGATACGCAGTATTTT
>TRBV19|.|TRBJ2-7|.
CASSMGRGSPGEDEQYF
TGTGCCAGTAGTATGGGACGGGGTTCCCCGGGGGAGGACGAGCAGTACTTC
>TRBV9|TRBD1|TRBJ1-6|.
CASSPGTGYRRGDSPLHF
TGTGCCAGCAGCCCAGGGACAGGGTATCGGCGGGGCGATTCACCCCTCCACTTT
>TRBV28|TRBD2|TRBJ2-1|.
CASSLGSSGSDEQFF
TGTGCCAGCAGTTTAGGGTCTAGCGGGAGCGATGAGCAGTTCTTC
>TRBV2|.|TRBJ1-2|.
CASSLRQDLGYTF
TGTGCCAGCAGCTTGAGACAGGACCTCGGCTACACCTTC
>TRBV19|TRBD1|TRBJ1-1|.
CASSMGQDGPRPEAFF
TGTGCCAGTAGTATGGGACAGGATGGTCCTAGGCCTGAAGCTTTCTTT
>TRBV28|.|TRBJ1-2|once
CATLGGIHGYTF
TGTGCCACCCTTGGGGGGATCCATGGCTACACCTTC
>TRBV7-3|TRBD2|TRBJ2-2|.
CASSLVGLAGVNGELFF
TGTGCCAGCAGCTTAGTAGGGCTAGCGGGAGTGAACGGGGAGCTGTTTTTT
>TRBV5-4|.|TRBJ2-5|.
CASSPRIQETQYF
TGTGCCAGCAGCCCGAGGATCCAAGAGACCCAGTACTTC
>TRBV25-1|.|TRBJ2-3|.
CASSANTPDTQYF
TGTGCCAGCAGCGCAAACACACCAGATACGCAGTATTTT
>TRBV28|TRBD2|TRBJ2-7|.
CASSSIGLAASYEQYF
TGTGCCAGCAGTTCTATAGGACTAGCGGCAAGCTACGAGCAGTACTTC
>TRBV13|.|TRBJ2-7|.
CASSLRQGRAEQYF
TGTGCCAGCAGCTTGAGGCAGGGTAGGGCCGAGCAGTACTTC
>TRBV18|TRBD2|TRBJ2-1|.
CASSPPLAGLYNEQFF
TGTGCCAGCTCACCCCCACTAGCGGGCCTCTACAATGAGCAGTTCTTC
>TRBV5-4|.|TRBJ1-2|.
CASSLRGAVNYGYTF
TGTGCCAGCAGCTTGCGGGGGGCGGTGAACTATGGCTACACCTTC
>TRBV6-5|.|TRBJ2-1|few
CASSQLLPREQFF
TGTGCCAGCAGTCAACTACTCCCTCGGGAGCAGTTCTTC
>TRBV7-2|.|TRBJ2-3|.
CASSPHRASHLDTQYF
TGTGCCAGCAGCCCCCACAGGGCTTCACACCTAGATACGCAGTATTTT
>TRBV7-2|.|TRBJ2-6|few
CASRQGGSGANVLTF
TGTGCCAGCAGACAAGGGGGCTCTGGGGCCAACGTCCTGACTTTC
>TRBV2|.|TRBJ1-4|.
CASRSGNEKLFF
TGTGCCAGCCGGTCGGGAAATGAAAAACTGTTTTTT
>TRBV19|.|TRBJ2-5|.
CASSPGRGETQYF
TGTGCCAGTAGTCCCGGGAGAGGAGAGACCCAGTACTTC
>TRBV28|.|TRBJ2-7|.
CASSSKRTANYEQYF
TGTGCCAGCAGTTCCAAGAGGACAGCCAACTACGAGCAGTACTTC
>TRBV16|.|TRBJ1-6|.
CASSLGTTYNSPLHF
TGTGCCAGCAGCCTCGGGACAACTTATAATTCACCCCTCCACTTT
>TRBV6-6|.|TRBJ1-5|.
CASSHGGSNQPQHF
TGTGCCAGCAGTCACGGGGGGAGCAATCAGCCCCAGCATTTT
>TRBV28|.|TRBJ1-5|.
CASSPHTGIQPQHF
TGTGCCAGCAGCCCCCACACAGGGATTCAGCCCCAGCATTTT
>TRBV9|.|TRBJ1-1|.
CASSVGPGYMNTEAFF
TGTGCCAGCAGCGTAGGCCCAGGGTACATGAACACTGAAGCTTTCTTT
>TRBV4-1|TRBD2|TRBJ2-7|.
CASSQGLAGSGEQYF
TGCGCCAGCAGCCAAGGACTAGCGGGATCAGGGGAGCAGTACTTC
>TRBV6-6|TRBD1|TRBJ2-3|.
CASATGQGVDTQYF
TGTGCCAGCGCGACGGGACAGGGTGTAGATACGCAGTATTTT
>TRBV9|TRBD2|TRBJ2-3|.
CASSVLLAGGTDTQYF
TGTGCCAGCAGCGTATTATTAGCGGGAGGCACAGATACGCAGTATTTT
>TRBV6-2/TRBV6-3|TRBD1|TRBJ2-7|.
CASSFYRGEIAYEQYF
TGTGCCAGCAGTTTCTACAGGGGCGAGATAGCATACGAGCAGTACTTC
>TRBV11-3|.|TRBJ1-1|.
CASTGTDRPEAFF
TGTGCCAGCACCGGGACTGACCGCCCTGAAGCTTTCTTT
>TRBV11-2|.|TRBJ2-2|.
CASSPRTENTGELFF
TGTGCCAGCAGCCCGCGGACAGAGAACACCGGGGAGCTGTTTTTT